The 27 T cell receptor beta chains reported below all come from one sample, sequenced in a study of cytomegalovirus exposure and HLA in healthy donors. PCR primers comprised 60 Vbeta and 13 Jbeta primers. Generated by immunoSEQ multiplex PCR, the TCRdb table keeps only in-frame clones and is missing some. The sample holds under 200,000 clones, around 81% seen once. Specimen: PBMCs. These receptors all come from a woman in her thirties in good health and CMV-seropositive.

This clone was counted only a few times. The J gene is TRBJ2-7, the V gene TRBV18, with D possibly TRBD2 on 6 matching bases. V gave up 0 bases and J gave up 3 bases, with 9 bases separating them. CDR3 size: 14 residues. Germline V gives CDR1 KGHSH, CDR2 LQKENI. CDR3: CASSPPGTGYEQYF. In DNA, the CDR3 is TGTGCCAGCTCACCACCGGGGACTGGCTACGAGCAGTACTTC.

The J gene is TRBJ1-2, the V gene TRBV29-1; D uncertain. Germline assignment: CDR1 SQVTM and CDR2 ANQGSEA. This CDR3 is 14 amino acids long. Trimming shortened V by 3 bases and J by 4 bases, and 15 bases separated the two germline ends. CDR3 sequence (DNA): TGCAGCGTTGAGGGGTCGAGGAGGAGCTATGGCTACACCTTC. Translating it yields CSVEGSRRSYGYTF.

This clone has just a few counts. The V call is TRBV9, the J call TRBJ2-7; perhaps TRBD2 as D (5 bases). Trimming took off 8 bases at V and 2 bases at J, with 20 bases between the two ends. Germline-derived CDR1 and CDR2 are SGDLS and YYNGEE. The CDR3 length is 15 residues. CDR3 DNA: TGTGCCAGGGGAAGTTCCGGGTCGGGGACCTACGAGCAGTACTTC. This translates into CARGSSGSGTYEQYF.

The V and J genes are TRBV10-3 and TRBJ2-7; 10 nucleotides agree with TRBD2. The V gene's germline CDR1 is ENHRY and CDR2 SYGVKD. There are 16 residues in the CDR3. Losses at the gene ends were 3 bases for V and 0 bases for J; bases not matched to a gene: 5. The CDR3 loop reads CAISDISGGSSYEQYF. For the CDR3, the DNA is TGTGCCATCAGTGATATTAGCGGGGGGAGCTCCTACGAGCAGTACTTC.

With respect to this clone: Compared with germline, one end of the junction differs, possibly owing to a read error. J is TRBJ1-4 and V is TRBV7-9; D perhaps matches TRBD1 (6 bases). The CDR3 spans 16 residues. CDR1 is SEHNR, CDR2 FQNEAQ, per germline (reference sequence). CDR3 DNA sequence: TGTTCCAGCAGCCTTGTCTCCGGGACACAGAATGAAAAACTGTTTTTT. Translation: CSSSLVSGTQNEKLFF.

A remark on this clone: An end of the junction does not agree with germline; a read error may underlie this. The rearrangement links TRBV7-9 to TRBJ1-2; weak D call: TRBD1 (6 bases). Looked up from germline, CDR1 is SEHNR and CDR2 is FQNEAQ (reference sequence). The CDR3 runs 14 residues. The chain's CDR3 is CSSSLSTGNYGYTF. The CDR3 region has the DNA TGTTCCAGCAGCTTAAGCACAGGGAACTATGGCTACACCTTC.

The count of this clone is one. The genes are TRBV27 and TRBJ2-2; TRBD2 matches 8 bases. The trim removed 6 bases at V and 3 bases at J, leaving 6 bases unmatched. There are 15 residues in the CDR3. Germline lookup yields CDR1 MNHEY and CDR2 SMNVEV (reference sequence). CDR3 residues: CASSLAGRDTGELFF. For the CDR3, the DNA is TGTGCCAGCAGCCTAGCGGGCCGGGACACCGGGGAGCTGTTTTTT.

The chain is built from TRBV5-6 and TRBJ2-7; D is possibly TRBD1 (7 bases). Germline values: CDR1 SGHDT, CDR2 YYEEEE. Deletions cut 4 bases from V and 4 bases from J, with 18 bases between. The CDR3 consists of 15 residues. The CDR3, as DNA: TGTGCCAGCAGCCCCCCCGGGGGACAGTTTTACGAGCAGTACTTC. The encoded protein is CASSPPGGQFYEQYF.

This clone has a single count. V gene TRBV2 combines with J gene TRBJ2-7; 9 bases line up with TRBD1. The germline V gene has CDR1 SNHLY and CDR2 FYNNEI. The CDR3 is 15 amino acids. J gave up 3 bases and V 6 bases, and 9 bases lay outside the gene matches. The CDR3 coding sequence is TGTGCCAGCAGCCTCGGGACAGGGCAACTCTACGAGCAGTACTTC. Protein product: CASSLGTGQLYEQYF.

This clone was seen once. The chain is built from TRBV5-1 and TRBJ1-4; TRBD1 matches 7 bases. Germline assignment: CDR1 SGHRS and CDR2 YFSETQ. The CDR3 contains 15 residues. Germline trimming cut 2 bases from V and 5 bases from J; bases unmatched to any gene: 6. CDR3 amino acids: CASSLATGANEKLFF. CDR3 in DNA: TGCGCCAGCAGCTTAGCAACAGGGGCGAATGAAAAACTGTTTTTT. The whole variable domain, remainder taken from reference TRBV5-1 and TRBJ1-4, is KAGVTQTPRYLIKTRGQQVTLSCSPISGHRSVSWYQQTPGQGLQFLFEYFSETQRNKGNFPGRFSGRQFSNSRSEMNVSTLELGDSALYLCASSLATGANEKLFFGSGTQLSVL.

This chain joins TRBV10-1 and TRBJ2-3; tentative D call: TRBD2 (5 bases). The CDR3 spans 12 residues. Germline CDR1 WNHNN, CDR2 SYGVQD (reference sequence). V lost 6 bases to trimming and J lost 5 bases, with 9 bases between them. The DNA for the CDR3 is TGCGCCAGCAGACTAGGTAAAGATACGCAGTATTTT. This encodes CASRLGKDTQYF.

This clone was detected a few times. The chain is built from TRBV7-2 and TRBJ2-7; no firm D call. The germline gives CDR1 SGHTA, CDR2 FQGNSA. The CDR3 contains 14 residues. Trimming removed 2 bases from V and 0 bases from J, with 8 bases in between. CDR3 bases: TGTGCCAGCAGCTTATCAGGATCCTCCTACGAGCAGTACTTC. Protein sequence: CASSLSGSSYEQYF.

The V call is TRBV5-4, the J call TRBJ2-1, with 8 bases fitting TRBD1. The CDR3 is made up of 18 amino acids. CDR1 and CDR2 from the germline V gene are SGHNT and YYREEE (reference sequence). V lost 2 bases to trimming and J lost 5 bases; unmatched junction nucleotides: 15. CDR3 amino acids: CASSFISHPGQGNNEQFF. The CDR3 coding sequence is TGTGCCAGCAGCTTCATCAGTCATCCTGGACAGGGCAACAATGAGCAGTTCTTC. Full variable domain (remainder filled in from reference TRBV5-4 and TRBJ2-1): ETGVTQSPTHLIKTRGQQVTLRCSSQSGHNTVSWYQQALGQGPQFIFQYYREEENGRGNFPPRFSGLQFPNYSSELNVNALELDDSALYLCASSFISHPGQGNNEQFFGPGTRLTVL.

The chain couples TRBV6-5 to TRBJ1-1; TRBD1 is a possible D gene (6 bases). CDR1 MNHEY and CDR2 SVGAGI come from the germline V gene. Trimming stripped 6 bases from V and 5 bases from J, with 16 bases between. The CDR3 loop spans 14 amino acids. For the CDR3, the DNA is TGTGCCAGCAGCCCCCTACAGGGACGGACTGAAGCTTTCTTT. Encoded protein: CASSPLQGRTEAFF.

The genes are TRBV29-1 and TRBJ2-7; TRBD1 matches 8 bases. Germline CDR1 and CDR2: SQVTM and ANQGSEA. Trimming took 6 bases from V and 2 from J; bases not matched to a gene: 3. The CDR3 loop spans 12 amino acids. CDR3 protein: CSVGDRPYEQYF. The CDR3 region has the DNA TGCAGCGTGGGGGACAGGCCCTACGAGCAGTACTTC.

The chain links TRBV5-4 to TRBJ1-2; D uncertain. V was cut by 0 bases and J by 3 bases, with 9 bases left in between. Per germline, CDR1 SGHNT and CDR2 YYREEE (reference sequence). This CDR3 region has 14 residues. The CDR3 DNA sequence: TGTGCCAGCAGCTTGGGAGGGTGGGACTATGGCTACACCTTC. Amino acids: CASSLGGWDYGYTF.

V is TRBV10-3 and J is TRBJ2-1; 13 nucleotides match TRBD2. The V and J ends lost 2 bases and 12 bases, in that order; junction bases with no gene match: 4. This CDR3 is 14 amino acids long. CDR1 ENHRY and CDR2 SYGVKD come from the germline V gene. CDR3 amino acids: CAISEGLAGVVQFF. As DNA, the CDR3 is TGTGCCATCAGTGAGGGACTAGCGGGAGTTGTGCAGTTCTTC.

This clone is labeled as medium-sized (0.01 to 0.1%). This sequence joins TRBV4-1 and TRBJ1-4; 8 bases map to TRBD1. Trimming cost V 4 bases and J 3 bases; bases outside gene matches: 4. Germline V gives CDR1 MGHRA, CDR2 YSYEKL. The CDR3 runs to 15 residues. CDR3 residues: CASSRGQGPNEKLFF. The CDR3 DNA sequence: TGCGCCAGCAGCCGTGGACAGGGCCCTAATGAAAAACTGTTTTTT.

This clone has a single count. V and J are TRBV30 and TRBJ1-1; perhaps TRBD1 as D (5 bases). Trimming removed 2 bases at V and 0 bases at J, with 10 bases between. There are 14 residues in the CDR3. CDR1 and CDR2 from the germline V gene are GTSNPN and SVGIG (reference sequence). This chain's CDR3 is CAWSLGAMNTEAFF. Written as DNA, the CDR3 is TGTGCCTGGAGTTTAGGGGCGATGAACACTGAAGCTTTCTTT.

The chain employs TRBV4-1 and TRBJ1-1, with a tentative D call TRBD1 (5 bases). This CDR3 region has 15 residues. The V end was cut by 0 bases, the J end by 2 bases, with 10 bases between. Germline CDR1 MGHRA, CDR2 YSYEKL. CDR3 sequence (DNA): TGCGCCAGCAGCCAAGAATACAGGTTTAACACTGAAGCTTTCTTT. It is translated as CASSQEYRFNTEAFF.

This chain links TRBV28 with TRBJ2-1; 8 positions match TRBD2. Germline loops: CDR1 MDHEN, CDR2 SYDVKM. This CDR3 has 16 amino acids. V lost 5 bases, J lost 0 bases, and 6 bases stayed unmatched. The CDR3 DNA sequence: TGTGCCAGCAGTAATTACGGGGGGGCCTCCTACAATGAGCAGTTCTTC. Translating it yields CASSNYGGASYNEQFF.

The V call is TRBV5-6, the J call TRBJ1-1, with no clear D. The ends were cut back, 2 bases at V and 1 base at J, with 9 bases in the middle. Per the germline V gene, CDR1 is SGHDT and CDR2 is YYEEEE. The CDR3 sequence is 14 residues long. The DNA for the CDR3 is TGTGCCAGCAGCTTACTCTGGGCGAACACTGAAGCTTTCTTT. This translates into CASSLLWANTEAFF.

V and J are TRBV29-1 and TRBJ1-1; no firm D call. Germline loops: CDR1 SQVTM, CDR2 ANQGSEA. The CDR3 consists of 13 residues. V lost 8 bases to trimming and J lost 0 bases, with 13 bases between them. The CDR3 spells CSSRGSLNTEAFF. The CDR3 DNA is TGCAGCTCGCGTGGGAGCTTGAACACTGAAGCTTTCTTT.

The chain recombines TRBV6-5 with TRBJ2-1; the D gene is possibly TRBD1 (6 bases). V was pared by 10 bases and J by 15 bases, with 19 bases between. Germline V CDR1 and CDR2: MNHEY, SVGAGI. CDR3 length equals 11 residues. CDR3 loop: CATSGVQGRFF. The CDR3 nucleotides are TGTGCCACCTCAGGGGTACAGGGTAGGTTCTTC.

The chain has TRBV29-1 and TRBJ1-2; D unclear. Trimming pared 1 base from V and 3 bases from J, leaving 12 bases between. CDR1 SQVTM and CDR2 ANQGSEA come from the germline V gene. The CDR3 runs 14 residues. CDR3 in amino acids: CSVEVERFDYGYTF. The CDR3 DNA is TGCAGCGTTGAAGTGGAGAGATTCGACTATGGCTACACCTTC. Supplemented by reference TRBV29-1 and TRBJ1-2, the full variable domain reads SAVISQKPSRDICQRGTSLTIQCQVDSQVTMMFWYRQQPGQSLTLIATANQGSEATYESGFVIDKFPISRPNLTFSTLTVSNMSPEDSSIYLCSVEVERFDYGYTFGSGTRLTVV.

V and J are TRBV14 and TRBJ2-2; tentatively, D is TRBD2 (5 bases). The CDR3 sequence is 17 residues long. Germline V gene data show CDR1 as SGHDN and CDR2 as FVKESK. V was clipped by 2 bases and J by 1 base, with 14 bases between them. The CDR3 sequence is CASSQWAGTKNTGELFF. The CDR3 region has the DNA TGTGCCAGCAGCCAATGGGCGGGTACAAAGAACACCGGGGAGCTGTTTTTT.

This CDR3 reads CAISETADTQYF. Written as DNA, the CDR3 is TGTGCCATCAGTGAGACAGCAGATACGCAGTATTTT. J is TRBJ2-3 and V is TRBV10-3, with unresolved D. The CDR3 extends over 12 amino acids. Germline V gene lookup returns CDR1 ENHRY and CDR2 SYGVKD. V lost 2 bases and J lost 4, with 4 bases in between.